The next 13 T cell receptor beta chains were all read from a single sample in a study of technical replicates of blood from a few donors. TCRdb's table, derived via immunoSEQ multiplex PCR, lists solely in-frame clones and lacks some. Among about 95,000 clones listed, about 95% were seen once. Sample: T cells isolated from PBMCs. These receptors all stem from a human donor in good health.

The rearrangement joins TRBV29-1 to TRBJ2-1; D is perhaps TRBD2 (6 bases). V was trimmed by 7 bases and J by 6 bases, leaving 13 bases between them. The CDR3 runs to 12 residues. The V gene's germline CDR1 is SQVTM and CDR2 ANQGSEA. For the CDR3, the DNA is TGCAGCGCGGGACTTGGGGCCAATGAGCAGTTCTTC. This codes for CSAGLGANEQFF.

The chain uses TRBV29-1 and TRBJ2-7; maybe TRBD2 (6 bases). The V gene's germline CDR1 is SQVTM and CDR2 ANQGSEA. The CDR3 is 10 residues long. V lost 3 bases, J lost 7 bases, and 7 bases lay in between. CDR3 in DNA: TGCAGCGTTGAGGCGGGAGAGCAGTACTTC. Its protein is CSVEAGEQYF.

This clone turned up a few times. The V gene is TRBV19, the J gene TRBJ2-3, with 7 bases aligning to TRBD2. The CDR3 is 15 amino acids. V lost 1 base and J lost 0; bases outside the gene matches: 1. Germline CDR1 reads LNHDA; CDR2 reads SQIVND (reference sequence). The CDR3 is CASSIAAGSTDTQYF. CDR3 coding DNA: TGTGCCAGTAGTATAGCAGCGGGGAGCACAGATACGCAGTATTTT.

The V call is TRBV7-8, the J call TRBJ2-1, with TRBD1 matching 7 bases. V lost 5 bases, J lost 10 bases, and 5 bases stayed unmatched. Germline V gene sequence: CDR1 SGHVS, CDR2 FQNEAQ. The CDR3 runs to 12 residues. The CDR3 DNA reads TGTGCCAGCAGCATCGGACAGGACGAGCAGTTCTTC. Its protein product is CASSIGQDEQFF.

A single count supports this clone. V is TRBV2 and J is TRBJ2-7; D is possibly TRBD2 (6 bases). The germline V and J ends were trimmed by 8 bases and 2 bases, with 13 bases remaining between them. Germline V gene data show CDR1 as SNHLY and CDR2 as FYNNEI. This CDR3 contains 13 residues. In DNA, the CDR3 is TGTGCCAGCCTAGCGACAGTCCCCTACGAGCAGTACTTC. Its protein is CASLATVPYEQYF.

The V gene is TRBV5-6, the J gene TRBJ1-2; D is perhaps TRBD1 (5 bases). This CDR3 has 13 amino acids. V lost 4 bases and J lost 4, with 11 bases in between. Germline assignment: CDR1 SGHDT and CDR2 YYEEEE. CDR3 DNA sequence: TGTGCCAGCAGCCTGACAGAACTCTATGGCTACACCTTC. It yields the protein CASSLTELYGYTF.

Note on this clone: The junction shows a germline mismatch at one end, possibly a read error. The gene calls are TRBV19 and TRBJ1-2, with 10 nucleotides matching TRBD1. This CDR3 comprises 15 residues. Germline CDR1 reads LNHDA; CDR2 reads SQIVND (reference sequence). The CDR3 sequence: CASSLGTGEDYGHTF. In DNA, the CDR3 is TGTGCCAGTAGTCTCGGGACAGGGGAGGACTATGGCCACACCTTC.

The chain combines TRBV6-6 with TRBJ2-5, with D possibly being TRBD1 (6 bases). The V gene lost 0 bases and the J gene lost 5 bases, with 13 bases spanning the gap. The CDR3 loop spans 15 amino acids. Per the germline V gene, CDR1 is MNHNY and CDR2 is SVGAGI (reference sequence). The CDR3 protein is CASSYSIGRGETQYF. CDR3 nucleotide sequence: TGTGCCAGCAGTTACTCGATTGGCAGGGGTGAGACCCAGTACTTC.

This clone was observed a single time. The chain joins TRBV28 to TRBJ1-1; the D is unclear. The germline V gene encodes CDR1 MDHEN and CDR2 SYDVKM. CDR3 length: 13 amino acids. V dropped 6 bases and J dropped 1 base, with 9 bases sitting between them. The chain's CDR3 is CASSDTENTEAFF. Here the CDR3 DNA reads TGTGCCAGCAGCGACACGGAGAACACTGAAGCTTTCTTT.

The gene calls are TRBV15 and TRBJ2-3; 7 bases fit TRBD2. This CDR3 is built from 15 residues. The germline CDR1 and CDR2 sequences are LNHNV and YYDKDF (reference sequence). The V and J ends lost 1 base and 4 bases, in that order; junction bases with no gene match: 5. The CDR3 region is CATSRGLAAADTQYF. CDR3 DNA sequence: TGTGCCACCAGCAGAGGACTAGCAGCGGCAGATACGCAGTATTTT.

V and J are TRBV9 and TRBJ2-1, with TRBD2 matching over 13 bases. Germline V gene sequence: CDR1 SGDLS, CDR2 YYNGEE. This CDR3 region has 18 residues. V lost 2 bases, J lost 5 bases, and 10 bases stayed unmatched. The chain's CDR3 is CASSVFSKTSGRNNEQFF. In DNA, the CDR3 is TGTGCCAGCAGCGTTTTTTCTAAGACTAGCGGGAGGAACAATGAGCAGTTCTTC.

The rearrangement links TRBV10-3 to TRBJ1-1, with TRBD1 as a possible D gene (5 bases). V lost 3 bases and J 5 bases, leaving 13 bases between the germline ends. Germline V gene data show CDR1 as ENHRY and CDR2 as SYGVKD. The CDR3 consists of 14 residues. CDR3 sequence (DNA): TGTGCCATCAGTGATTCCGGGGGTAAGACTGAAGCTTTCTTT. It encodes CAISDSGGKTEAFF.

The genes are TRBV5-1 and TRBJ2-5, with 16 positions matching TRBD2. The CDR3 runs 17 residues. Germline values: CDR1 SGHRS, CDR2 YFSETQ. Trimming cost V 0 bases and J 4 bases; bases outside gene matches: 3. CDR3 DNA sequence: TGCGCCAGCAGCTTGGAGGGACTAGCGGGAGGGCGAGAGACCCAGTACTTC. Translating it yields CASSLEGLAGGRETQYF.